The rows below give T cell receptor beta chains drawn from one sample of a study of T cells in Graves' hyperthyroidism and ophthalmopathy. TCRdb re-called the multiplex PCR reads through MiXCR, storing one row per CDR3 protein. In the table there are nearly 750,000 distinct CDR3 sequences, 35% of which are singletons. The sequencing sample was made of blood. The receptors come from a woman in her thirties or forties with Graves' hyperthyroidism. CDR3s include the opening cysteine and the closing phenylalanine or tryptophan. A D gene is named only where the DNA matches it firmly.

V gene	J gene	D gene	CDR3 protein
TRBV29-1	TRBJ1-2	NA	CSVEWWGLPNYGYTF
TRBV10-3	TRBJ1-6	NA	CASRDTYNSPLHF
TRBV4-3	TRBJ2-5	NA	CASSRTIGTEGTQYF
TRBV12-3/TRBV12-4	TRBJ1-5	NA	CASSSQGPSNQPQHF
TRBV7-8	TRBJ1-1	TRBD1	CASSLRDRSHAFF
TRBV6-6	TRBJ2-2	NA	CASSNLAGELFF
TRBV7-9	TRBJ2-5	NA	CASSKGLGPETQYF
TRBV6-5	TRBJ2-7	TRBD1	CASKGTGGHERYF
TRBV20-1	TRBJ2-2	NA	CSARVLVLDTGTGELFF
TRBV9	TRBJ1-4	NA	CASSSAGNEKLFF
TRBV7-8	TRBJ1-6	NA	CASSLDGRANSPLHF
TRBV3-1	TRBJ1-6	NA	CASRARAIRALHF
TRBV28	TRBJ2-7	NA	CASSLTQPGVGEQYF
TRBV10-2	TRBJ1-3	NA	CASRARQSSGNTIYF
TRBV10-3	TRBJ2-6	NA	CASRTERGLSGANVLTF
TRBV2	TRBJ2-7	TRBD1	CAFRDSYEQYF
TRBV10-3	TRBJ1-5	NA	CAISVLGRPQHF
TRBV19	TRBJ1-5	TRBD1	CASSSDRGSNQPQHF
TRBV7-2	TRBJ2-7	NA	CASSLPNIGAVPYF
TRBV10-2	TRBJ1-1	TRBD1	CASSLETGDTEAFF
TRBV4-3	TRBJ2-7	TRBD1	CASSQGQGITGEQYF
TRBV10-3	TRBJ2-2	NA	CAISEHGTGSTGELFF
TRBV20-1	TRBJ2-7	TRBD2	CSASPPSGAEEQYF
TRBV9	TRBJ2-7	NA	CASSREYASYEQYF
TRBV7-9	TRBJ2-7	NA	CASSLRGNAYEQYF
TRBV6-2/TRBV6-3	TRBJ1-5	NA	CASSYAGLLSNQPQHF
TRBV20-1	TRBJ2-5	NA	CSARVGSGGKETQYF
TRBV12-3/TRBV12-4	TRBJ1-6	NA	CASSLGTVNSPLHF
TRBV30	TRBJ1-1	NA	CAWSQGPEAFF
TRBV12-3/TRBV12-4	TRBJ1-1	TRBD1	CASTLTGLATEAFF
TRBV6-2/TRBV6-3	TRBJ1-5	NA	CASNNARENDQPQHF
TRBV11-2	TRBJ1-5	NA	CASSLRDGNQPQHF
TRBV11-2	TRBJ1-1	NA	CASSLKEVVTEAFF
TRBV10-3	TRBJ2-5	NA	CAISEEPEETQYF
TRBV6-5	TRBJ1-5	NA	CASSVPDTGPREPQHF
TRBV7-9	TRBJ1-5	NA	CASSLGNGDPTQPQHF
TRBV7-3	TRBJ2-5	TRBD2	CASSLNSGGGETQYF
TRBV6-5	TRBJ1-2	NA	CASSGTRNYGYTF
TRBV6-5	TRBJ1-2	NA	CASSDAGPGDYGYTF
TRBV7-9	TRBJ1-1	TRBD1	CASSLELAGGTEAFF
TRBV24-1	TRBJ2-1	NA	CATSDPGASSYNEQFF